The 13 T cell receptor beta chains presented below share a single source sample, sequenced in a study of blood T cell repertoires in COVID-19. The table came from immunoSEQ multiplex PCR; TCRdb's copy has only in-frame clones and leaves some out. The table has tens of thousands of clones, just over 85% seen once. Source material: peripheral blood. Receptors were obtained from a woman of 80 years or more in a cohort sampled during active or convalescent COVID-19.

This CDR3 is CASSQLDRGGYNSPLHF. The CDR3 bases are TGTGCCAGCAGCCAACTCGACAGGGGGGGGTACAATTCACCCCTCCACTTT. The chain couples TRBV14 to TRBJ1-6, with TRBD1 matching 9 bases. This CDR3 comprises 17 residues. Germline assignment: CDR1 SGHDN and CDR2 FVKESK. The V segment lost 2 bases and the J segment 7 bases; nucleotides outside the gene matches: 9.

V usage is TRBV19 and J usage is TRBJ2-1; TRBD2 matches at 8 bases. Germline assignment: CDR1 LNHDA and CDR2 SQIVND (reference sequence). This CDR3 has 12 amino acids. The ends lost 4 bases at V and 14 bases at J; junction bases unmatched: 7. In nucleotides, the CDR3 is TGTGCCAGTAGTACCCAGCGGGAGCGGAAGTTCTTC. Its translation: CASSTQRERKFF.

The chain uses TRBV5-4 and TRBJ2-1; D might be TRBD2 (6 bases). Germline V gene data show CDR1 as SGHNT and CDR2 as YYREEE (reference sequence). V lost 0 bases to trimming and J lost 8 bases, with 15 bases between them. The CDR3 is made up of 15 amino acids. The CDR3 DNA is TGTGCCAGCAGCTTGGATTGGCTAGCGAAAGATGAGCAGTTCTTC. Translated: CASSLDWLAKDEQFF.

The chain combines TRBV9 with TRBJ2-5; 8 bases are shared with TRBD2. Germline V gene sequence: CDR1 SGDLS, CDR2 YYNGEE. The CDR3 totals 14 residues. Trimming removed 4 bases from V and 4 bases from J; junction bases left unmatched: 6. The CDR3 region has the DNA TGTGCCAGCAGCAGGGGGGCGGGAGGAGAGACCCAGTACTTC. It yields the protein CASSRGAGGETQYF.

CDR3 region: CASRGAGDTEAFF. The CDR3 coding sequence is TGTGCCAGCAGGGGAGCAGGGGACACTGAAGCTTTCTTT. V gene TRBV6-4 combines with J gene TRBJ1-1; D possibly corresponds to TRBD1 (6 bases). The length of the CDR3 is 13 residues. V dropped 6 bases and J dropped 3 bases, with 11 bases sitting between them. CDR1 is MRHNA, CDR2 SNTAGT, per germline.

This clone has more than one count but fewer than ten. The chain carries TRBV19 and TRBJ1-6; tentative D call: TRBD1 (5 bases). CDR3 size: 15 residues. The V gene lost 1 base and the J gene lost 9 bases, with 13 bases spanning the gap. Per the germline V gene, CDR1 is LNHDA and CDR2 is SQIVND (reference sequence). The CDR3 is CASSIGGNFLSPLHF. CDR3 bases: TGTGCCAGTAGTATAGGGGGCAACTTCCTTTCACCCCTCCACTTT. The full variable domain, rest sourced from reference TRBV19 and TRBJ1-6, is DGGITQSPKYLFRKEGQNVTLSCEQNLNHDAMYWYRQDPGQGLRLIYYSQIVNDFQKGDIAEGYSVSREKKESFPLTVTSAQKNPTAFYLCASSIGGNFLSPLHFGNGTRLTVT.

The chain employs TRBV24-1 and TRBJ2-7, with TRBD2 identical over 12 bases. The V and J ends lost 6 bases and 6 bases, in that order; junction bases with no gene match: 5. This CDR3 has 14 residues. Germline CDR1 and CDR2: KGHDR and SFDVKD. CDR3 loop: CATSKTSGSGEQYF. The CDR3 region has the DNA TGTGCCACCAGTAAGACTAGCGGGAGCGGCGAGCAGTACTTC.

V is TRBV3-1 (or the pseudogene TRBV3-2) and J is TRBJ1-1; possible D gene TRBD1, 5 bases. Germline V CDR1 and CDR2: LGHDT, YNNKEL (reference sequence). The ends were cut back, 4 bases at V and 4 bases at J, with 13 bases in the middle. This CDR3 contains 14 residues. CDR3 sequence (DNA): TGTGCCAGCAGCCGACAGACAGTAGTCACTGAAGCTTTCTTT. Amino acid sequence: CASSRQTVVTEAFF.

The chain combines TRBV3-1 (or the pseudogene TRBV3-2) with TRBJ1-2, with TRBD1 matching over 8 bases. Germline V CDR1 and CDR2: LGHDT, YNNKEL (reference sequence). The CDR3 runs to 12 residues. J lost 8 bases, V lost 5 bases, and 4 bases had no gene match. CDR3 bases: TGTGCCAGCAGCAGGACAGGGTACGGCTACACCTTC. Translated: CASSRTGYGYTF.

CDR3 nucleotides: TGTGCCTGGAGCGGACTAGCGGGGAGCACAGATACGCAGTATTTT. Its protein product is CAWSGLAGSTDTQYF. The rearrangement joins TRBV30 to TRBJ2-3; 12 positions agree with TRBD2. In germline, CDR1 is GTSNPN, CDR2 SVGIG (reference sequence). Losses at the gene ends were 3 bases for V and 0 bases for J; bases not matched to a gene: 1. CDR3 length: 15 residues.

Written as DNA, the CDR3 is TGTGCCACCAGTGATTCCGGACAGGCTGGAGCTTTCTTT. It is translated as CATSDSGQAGAFF. V gene TRBV24-1 combines with J gene TRBJ1-1; 7 nucleotides agree with TRBD1. Per the germline V gene, CDR1 is KGHDR and CDR2 is SFDVKD. J was trimmed by 10 bases and V by 2 bases; bases with no gene match: 6. The CDR3 spans 13 residues.

The CDR3 protein is CASSEGLAEETQYF. For the CDR3, the DNA is TGTGCCAGCAGTGAAGGACTAGCAGAGGAGACCCAGTACTTC. V usage is TRBV6-1 and J usage is TRBJ2-5; 7 nucleotides match TRBD2. This CDR3 is built from 14 residues. Per germline, CDR1 MNHNS and CDR2 SASEGT. J gave up 5 bases and V 1 base, and 4 bases lay outside the gene matches.

V and J are TRBV7-6 and TRBJ1-4; D is possibly TRBD1 (6 bases). Trimming took off 4 bases at V and 8 bases at J, with 17 bases between the two ends. This CDR3 contains 15 residues. Germline-derived CDR1 and CDR2 are SGHVS and FNYEAQ. CDR3 nucleotide sequence: TGTGCCAGCAGCTCCTACAGGGAGATTGGCGAAAAACTGTTTTTT. It yields the protein CASSSYREIGEKLFF.